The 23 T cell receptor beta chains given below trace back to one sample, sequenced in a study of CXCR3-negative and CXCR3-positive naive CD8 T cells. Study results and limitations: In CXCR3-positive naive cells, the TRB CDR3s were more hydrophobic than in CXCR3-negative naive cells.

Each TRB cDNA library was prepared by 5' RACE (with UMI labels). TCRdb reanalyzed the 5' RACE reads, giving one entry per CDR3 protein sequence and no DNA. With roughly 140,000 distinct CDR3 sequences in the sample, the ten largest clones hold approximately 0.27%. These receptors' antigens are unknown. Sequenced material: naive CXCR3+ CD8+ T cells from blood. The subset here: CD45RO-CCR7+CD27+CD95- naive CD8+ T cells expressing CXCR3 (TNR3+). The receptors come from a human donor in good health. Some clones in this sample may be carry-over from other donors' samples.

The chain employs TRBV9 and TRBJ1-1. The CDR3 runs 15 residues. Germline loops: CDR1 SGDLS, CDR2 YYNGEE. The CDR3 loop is CASSAAGGHDTEAFF.

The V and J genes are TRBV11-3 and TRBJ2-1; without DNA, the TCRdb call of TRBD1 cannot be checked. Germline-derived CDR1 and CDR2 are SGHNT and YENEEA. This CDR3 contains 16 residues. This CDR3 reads CASSLGWGGKYNEQFF.

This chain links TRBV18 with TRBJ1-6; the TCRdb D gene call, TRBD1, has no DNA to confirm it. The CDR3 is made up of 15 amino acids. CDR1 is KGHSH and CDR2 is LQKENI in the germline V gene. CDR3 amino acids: CASSPRDSVNSPLHF. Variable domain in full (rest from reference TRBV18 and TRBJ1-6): NAGVMQNPRHLVRRRGQEARLRCSPMKGHSHVYWYRQLPEEGLKFMVYLQKENIIDESGMPKERFSAEFPKEGPSILRIQQVVRGDSAAYFCASSPRDSVNSPLHFGNGTRLTVT.

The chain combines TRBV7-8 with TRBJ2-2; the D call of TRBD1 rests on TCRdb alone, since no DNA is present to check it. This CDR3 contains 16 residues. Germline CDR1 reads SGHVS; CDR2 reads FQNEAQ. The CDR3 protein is CASSLYGTANTGELFF. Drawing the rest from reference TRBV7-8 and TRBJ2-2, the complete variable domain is GAGVSQSPRYKVAKRGQDVALRCDPISGHVSLFWYQQALGQGPEFLTYFQNEAQLDKSGLPSDRFFAERPEGSVSTLKIQRTQQEDSAVYLCASSLYGTANTGELFFGEGSRLTVL.

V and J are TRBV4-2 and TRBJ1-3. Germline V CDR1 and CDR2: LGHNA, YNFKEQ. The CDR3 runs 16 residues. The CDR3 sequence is CASSQDGGDAGNTIYF.

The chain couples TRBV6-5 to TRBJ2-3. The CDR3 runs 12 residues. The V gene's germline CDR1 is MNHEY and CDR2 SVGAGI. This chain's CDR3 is CASRDPTDTQYF.

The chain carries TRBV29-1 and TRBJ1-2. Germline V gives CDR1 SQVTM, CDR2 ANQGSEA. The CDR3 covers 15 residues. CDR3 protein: CSVEDGEKTFYGYTF.

The CDR3 region is CATGAKSSYNSPLHF. The chain couples TRBV23-1 to TRBJ1-6; TCRdb lists TRBD1, though no DNA is available to test this call. TRBV23-1 is an ORF, with its function uncertain. The CDR3 spans 15 residues.

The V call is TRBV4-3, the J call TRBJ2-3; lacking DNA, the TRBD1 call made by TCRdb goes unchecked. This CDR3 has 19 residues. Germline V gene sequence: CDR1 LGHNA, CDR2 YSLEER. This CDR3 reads CASSQETHTGTGAPDTQYF.

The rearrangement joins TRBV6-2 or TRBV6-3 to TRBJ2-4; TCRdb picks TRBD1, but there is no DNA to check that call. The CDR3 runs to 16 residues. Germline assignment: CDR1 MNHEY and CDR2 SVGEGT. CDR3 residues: CASSYRFGTGRDIQYF.

The CDR3 region is CSARDRDSPKYYGYTF. V and J are TRBV20-1 and TRBJ1-2; with no DNA, the TCRdb D assignment of TRBD1 cannot be verified. CDR1 is DFQATT, CDR2 SNEGSKA, per germline (reference sequence). The CDR3 has 16 residues.

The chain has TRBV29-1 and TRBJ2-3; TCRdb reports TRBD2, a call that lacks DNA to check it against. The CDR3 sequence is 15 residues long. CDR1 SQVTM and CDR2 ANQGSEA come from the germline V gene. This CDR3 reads CSVTRGWESTDTQYF.

The CDR3 region is CASSGTDEKLFF. The chain couples TRBV7-9 to TRBJ1-4. This CDR3 is 12 amino acids long. CDR1 and CDR2 (germline): SEHNR, FQNEAQ (reference sequence).

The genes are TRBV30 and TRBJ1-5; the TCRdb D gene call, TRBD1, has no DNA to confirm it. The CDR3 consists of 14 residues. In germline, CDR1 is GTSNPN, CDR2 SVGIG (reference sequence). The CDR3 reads CAWDRAGSNQPQHF. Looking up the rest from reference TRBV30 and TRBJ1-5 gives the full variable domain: SQTIHQWPATLVQPVGSPLSLECTVEGTSNPNLYWYRQAAGRGLQLLFYSVGIGQISSEVPQNLSASRPQDRQFILSSKKLLLSDSGFYLCAWDRAGSNQPQHFGDGTRLSIL.

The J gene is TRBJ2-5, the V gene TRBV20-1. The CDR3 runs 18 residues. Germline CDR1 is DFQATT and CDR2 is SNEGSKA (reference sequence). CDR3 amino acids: CSAKNLATGQGPSETQYF.

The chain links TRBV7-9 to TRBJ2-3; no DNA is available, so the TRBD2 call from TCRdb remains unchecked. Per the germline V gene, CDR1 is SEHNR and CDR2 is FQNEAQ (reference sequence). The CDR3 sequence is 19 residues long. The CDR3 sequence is CASSLKSRVAGISTDTQYF.

CDR3 sequence reads: CASSLRQGLETQYF. This chain connects TRBV5-6 to TRBJ2-5; TCRdb reports TRBD1, a call that lacks DNA to check it against. The CDR3 contains 14 residues. Germline values: CDR1 SGHDT, CDR2 YYEEEE.

The CDR3 sequence: CATSGAGGASDTQYF. V usage is TRBV6-5 and J usage is TRBJ2-3; no DNA is available, so the TRBD1 call from TCRdb remains unchecked. The CDR3 spans 15 residues. The germline gives CDR1 MNHEY, CDR2 SVGAGI.

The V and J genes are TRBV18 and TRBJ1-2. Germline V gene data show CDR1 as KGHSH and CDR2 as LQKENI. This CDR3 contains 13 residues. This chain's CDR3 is CASSPPGVGGYTF.

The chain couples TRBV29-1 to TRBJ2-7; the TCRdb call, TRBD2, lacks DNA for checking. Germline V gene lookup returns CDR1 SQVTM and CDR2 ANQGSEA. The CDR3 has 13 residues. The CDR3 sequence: CSVETSWSYEQYF.

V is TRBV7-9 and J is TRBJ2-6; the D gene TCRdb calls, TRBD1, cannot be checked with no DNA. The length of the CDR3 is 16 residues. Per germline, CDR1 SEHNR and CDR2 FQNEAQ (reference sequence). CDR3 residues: CASTRTSGSGANVLTF.

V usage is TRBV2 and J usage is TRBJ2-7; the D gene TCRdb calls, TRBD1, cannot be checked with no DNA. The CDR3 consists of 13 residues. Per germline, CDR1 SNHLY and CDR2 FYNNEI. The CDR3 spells CASRRTGRYEQYF.

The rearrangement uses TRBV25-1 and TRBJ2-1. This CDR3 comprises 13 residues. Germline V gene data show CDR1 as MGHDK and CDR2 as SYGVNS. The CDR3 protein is CASSEGWLNEQFF. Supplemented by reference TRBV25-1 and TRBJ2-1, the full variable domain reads EADIYQTPRYLVIGTGKKITLECSQTMGHDKMYWYQQDPGMELHLIHYSYGVNSTEKGDLSSESTVSRIRTEHFPLTLESARPSHTSQYLCASSEGWLNEQFFGPGTRLTVL.